The clone carrying this T cell receptor (beta chain) was found many times. From germline, CDR1 is SQVTM and CDR2 ANQGSEA. The CDR3 is 14 residues long. V lost 6 bases, J lost 3 bases, and 6 bases stayed unmatched. The data were obtained in a study of read filtering for tumor transcriptome and immune sequencing. Looking at the study overall: Revised staging placed roughly 8 patients in R-ISS I, 15 to 20 in II, roughly 7 in III.

The library was built from 400 ng RNA with molecular barcoded adaptors for alpha/delta and beta/gamma chains. MiXCR was run by TCRdb on the reads, yielding one entry per CDR3 protein. The table shows approximately 90,000 distinct CDR3 sequences, with 20% to 25% occurring only once. This sequence originates from a donor aged 40 or over with multiple myeloma. The source material was a population of CD138-negative cells sorted from bone marrow. The rearrangement joins TRBV29-1 to TRBJ2-3; 10 nucleotides align to TRBD2. CDR3 nucleotide sequence: TGCAGCGTAGGCCGGACTAGCGGAACAGATACGCAGTATTTT. It codes for CSVGRTSGTDTQYF.